Given below is one T cell receptor (beta chain) in context. The data are from a study of T cell changes during pregnancy in multiple sclerosis. Only in-frame clones appear in the TCRdb table, and some are missing; sequencing was by immunoSEQ multiplex PCR. The sample consists of around 62,000 clones, over 75% of them appearing once. Germline trimming cut 6 bases from V and 2 bases from J; bases unmatched to any gene: 11. The CDR3 is 15 residues long. The clonotype originates from a female donor with multiple sclerosis, enrolled in a pregnancy study. V gene TRBV5-3 combines with J gene TRBJ2-7; TRBD2 aligns across 7 bases. TRBV5-3 is an open reading frame whose function is uncertain. Sample: peripheral blood, taken in the third trimester of pregnancy. This CDR3 is CARTQGRLATYEQYF. The DNA of the CDR3 is TGTGCCAGAACTCAAGGAAGACTAGCAACCTACGAGCAGTACTTC.